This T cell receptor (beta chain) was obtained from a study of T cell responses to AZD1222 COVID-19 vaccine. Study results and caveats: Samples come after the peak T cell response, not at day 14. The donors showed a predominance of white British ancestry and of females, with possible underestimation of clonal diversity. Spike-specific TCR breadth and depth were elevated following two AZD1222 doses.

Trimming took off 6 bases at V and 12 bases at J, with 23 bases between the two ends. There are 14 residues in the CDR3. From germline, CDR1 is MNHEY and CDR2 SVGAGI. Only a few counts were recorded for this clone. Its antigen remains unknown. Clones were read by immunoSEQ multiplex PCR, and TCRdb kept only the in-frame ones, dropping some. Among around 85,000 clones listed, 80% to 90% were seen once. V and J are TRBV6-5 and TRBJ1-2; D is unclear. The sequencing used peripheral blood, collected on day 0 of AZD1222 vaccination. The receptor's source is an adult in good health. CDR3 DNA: TGTGCCAGCAGCCTCACTACACGGGCCAAGGAGCACACCTTC. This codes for CASSLTTRAKEHTF.